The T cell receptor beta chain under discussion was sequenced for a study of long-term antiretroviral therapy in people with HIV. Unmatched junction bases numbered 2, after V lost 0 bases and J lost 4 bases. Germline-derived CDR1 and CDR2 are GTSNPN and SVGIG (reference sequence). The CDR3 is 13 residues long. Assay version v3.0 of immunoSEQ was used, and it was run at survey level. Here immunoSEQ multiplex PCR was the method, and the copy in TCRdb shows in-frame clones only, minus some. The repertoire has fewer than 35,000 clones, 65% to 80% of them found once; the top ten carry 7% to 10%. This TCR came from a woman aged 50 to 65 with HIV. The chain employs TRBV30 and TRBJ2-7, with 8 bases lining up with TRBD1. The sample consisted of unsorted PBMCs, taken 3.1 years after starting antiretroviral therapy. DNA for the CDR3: TGTGCCTGGAGTGTTGACAGGGGTTACGAGCAGTACGTC. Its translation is CAWSVDRGYEQYV.